This T cell receptor beta chain was recovered during a study of blood T cell repertoires in COVID-19. The table came from immunoSEQ multiplex PCR; TCRdb's copy has only in-frame clones and leaves some out. The table lists tens of thousands of clones, around 84% of them singletons. This CDR3 is built from 14 residues. Unmatched junction bases numbered 15, after V lost 10 bases and J lost 7 bases. Germline V lookup: CDR1 SGHRS, CDR2 YFSETQ. The sample was peripheral blood. The chain combines TRBV5-1 with TRBJ2-7; 9 bases agree with TRBD2. The receptor was derived from a man at least 80 years old with active COVID-19. CDR3 residues: CAPKLGLASREQYF. The CDR3 DNA sequence: TGCGCCCCGAAACTGGGACTAGCCTCTCGGGAGCAGTACTTC. The variable domain in full, completed from reference TRBV5-1 and TRBJ2-7, reads KAGVTQTPRYLIKTRGQQVTLSCSPISGHRSVSWYQQTPGQGLQFLFEYFSETQRNKGNFPGRFSGRQFSNSRSEMNVSTLELGDSALYLCAPKLGLASREQYFGPGTRLTVT.